Presented here are 6 T cell receptor beta chains from one specimen sequenced in a study of cytomegalovirus exposure and HLA in healthy donors. Primers for the PCR totalled 60 Vbeta and 13 Jbeta. Sequencing used immunoSEQ multiplex PCR; TCRdb keeps in-frame clones, though not all of them. The top ten hold around 4.8% of the sample, which has roughly 200,000 clones, 79% seen once. Sequences were obtained from PBMCs. All receptors come from a woman in her twenties or thirties in good health and CMV-seropositive.

The chain has TRBV4-3 and TRBJ1-1; 7 bases are a match to TRBD1. V shed 0 bases and J 3 bases; nucleotides not matched to a gene: 4. Germline V gives CDR1 LGHNA, CDR2 YSLEER. The CDR3 consists of 15 residues. The CDR3: CASSQDPRGDTEAFF. CDR3 nucleotides: TGCGCCAGCAGCCAAGATCCCAGGGGGGACACTGAAGCTTTCTTT.

The chain is built from TRBV7-8 and TRBJ1-2; no clear D. V lost 0 bases and J lost 0, with 8 bases in between. Germline lookup yields CDR1 SGHVS and CDR2 FQNEAQ. The CDR3 has 15 amino acids. The DNA of the CDR3 is TGTGCCAGCAGCTTAGCGGTGAGGGCTAACTATGGCTACACCTTC. Encoded protein: CASSLAVRANYGYTF.

V and J are TRBV2 and TRBJ2-3; TRBD2 matches 7 bases. Germline trimming cut 6 bases from V and 2 bases from J; bases unmatched to any gene: 2. Per the germline V gene, CDR1 is SNHLY and CDR2 is FYNNEI. The CDR3 has 13 amino acids. The CDR3 nucleotides are TGTGCCAGCAGGGGGGGGGTCACAGATACGCAGTATTTT. This translates into CASRGGVTDTQYF.

The V gene is TRBV4-3, the J gene TRBJ2-3, with 14 bases that match TRBD2. The V gene's germline CDR1 is LGHNA and CDR2 YSLEER. The CDR3 is 18 residues long. Losses at the gene ends were 3 bases for V and 4 bases for J; bases not matched to a gene: 9. CDR3 bases: TGCGCCAGCAGCCATAGACTAGCGGGAGGGTCCCTCGCAGATACGCAGTATTTT. Translating gives CASSHRLAGGSLADTQYF.

The rearrangement joins TRBV18 to TRBJ1-1, with D possibly matching TRBD1 (5 bases). Trimming shortened V by 3 bases and J by 0 bases, and 20 bases separated the two germline ends. The CDR3 spans 18 residues. CDR1 is KGHSH and CDR2 is LQKENI in the germline V gene. The CDR3, as DNA: TGTGCCAGCTCACCCTACCGAGAGACAGAGATTATGAACACTGAAGCTTTCTTT. As protein: CASSPYRETEIMNTEAFF.

This sequence joins TRBV18 and TRBJ2-7; unclear D gene. CDR3 length: 14 residues. V was pared by 3 bases and J by 2 bases, with 11 bases between. Germline CDR1 reads KGHSH; CDR2 reads LQKENI. This CDR3 is CASSPFDNPYEQYF. In DNA form, the CDR3 reads TGTGCCAGCTCACCCTTCGACAACCCCTACGAGCAGTACTTC.